The sample holds a few counts of the clone carrying this T cell receptor beta chain. This entry comes from a study of blood T cell repertoires in COVID-19. Study as a whole: There were acute and convalescent COVID-19 samples, and they came from the United States, Italy and Spain.

Two negative PCRs, clearance, or symptom resolution had been documented for recovered Cohort 3 donors. The CDR3 is 15 residues long. V shed 5 bases and J shed 6 bases, with 19 bases lying between them. Germline CDR1 and CDR2: LNHDA and SQIVND (reference sequence). Per the original methods: Amplification from reference gene primers served as the basis for estimated nucleated cell counts. The assay was immunoSEQ multiplex PCR, and TCRdb's table has in-frame clones only and misses some. The V and J calls and clone size come from that table; D and trimming were worked out from the DNA. The sample has 430,000 or so clones; roughly 90% are singletons.

This sequence originates from a woman between 40 and 50 years old who had recovered from COVID-19. The genes are TRBV19 and TRBJ1-1; D perhaps matches TRBD1 (6 bases). The source material was PBMCs or T cells enriched from blood (not recorded which). The DNA of the CDR3 is TGTGCCAGTAGTGAGTATGGGGGGCGGGAGGCTGAAGCTTTCTTT. Its translation: CASSEYGGREAEAFF.